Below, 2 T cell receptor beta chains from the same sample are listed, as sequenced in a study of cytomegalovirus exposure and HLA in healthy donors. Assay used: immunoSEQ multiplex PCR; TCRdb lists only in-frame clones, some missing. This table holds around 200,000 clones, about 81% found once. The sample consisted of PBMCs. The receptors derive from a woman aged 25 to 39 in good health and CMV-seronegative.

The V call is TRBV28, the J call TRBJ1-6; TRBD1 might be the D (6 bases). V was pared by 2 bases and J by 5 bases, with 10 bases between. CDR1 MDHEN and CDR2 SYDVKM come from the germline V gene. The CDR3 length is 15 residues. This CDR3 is CASSLGGAHNSPLHF. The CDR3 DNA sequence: TGTGCCAGCAGTTTAGGGGGGGCCCATAATTCACCCCTCCACTTT.

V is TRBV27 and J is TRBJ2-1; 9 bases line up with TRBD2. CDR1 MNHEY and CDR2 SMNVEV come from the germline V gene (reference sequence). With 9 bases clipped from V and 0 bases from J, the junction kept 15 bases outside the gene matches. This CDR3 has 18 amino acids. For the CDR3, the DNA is TGTGCCAGTACAAAACGGGCTAGCGGGACCCTCTCCTACAATGAGCAGTTCTTC. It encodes CASTKRASGTLSYNEQFF.